Below, 4 T cell receptor beta chains from the same sample are listed, as sequenced in a study of shared clonotypes between healthy human individuals. Profiled with immunoSEQ multiplex PCR; TCRdb holds only in-frame clones, not every one. In the table there are 1.4 million or so clones, 98% of which are singletons. Sequencing was performed on naive CD4+ T cells sorted from blood. Subset meaning: CD45RA+ positively selected. Receptors originate from a man aged 25-45 years in good health.

V is TRBV28 and J is TRBJ1-2; 7 positions match TRBD1. The trim removed 6 bases at V and 4 bases at J, leaving 5 bases unmatched. This CDR3 comprises 13 residues. CDR1 is MDHEN and CDR2 is SYDVKM in the germline V gene. CDR3 nucleotide sequence: TGTGCCAGCAGAACAGGGGTCGCCTATGGCTACACCTTC. The encoded protein is CASRTGVAYGYTF.

The chain joins TRBV18 to TRBJ2-1, with D possibly called TRBD1 or TRBD2 (5 bases each). V was cut by 3 bases and J by 4 bases, with 13 bases left in between. The V gene's germline CDR1 is KGHSH and CDR2 LQKENI. The CDR3 has 15 amino acids. As DNA, the CDR3 is TGTGCCAGCTCACCCCTCCGGGACGCGTACAATGAGCAGTTCTTC. Its translation: CASSPLRDAYNEQFF.

V is TRBV28 and J is TRBJ2-1; 7 bases match TRBD1. The CDR3 spans 14 residues. Unmatched junction bases numbered 6, after V lost 8 bases and J lost 2 bases. Germline-derived CDR1 and CDR2 are MDHEN and SYDVKM. The CDR3 sequence is CASAGDSPYNEQFF. The CDR3 DNA is TGTGCCAGCGCCGGGGACAGCCCCTACAATGAGCAGTTCTTC.

Regarding this clone: In the same sample, other DNA sequences code for this CDR3. The chain employs TRBV2 and TRBJ2-5; possibly TRBD1 or TRBD2 for D (6 bases each). Germline assignment: CDR1 SNHLY and CDR2 FYNNEI. V was clipped by 6 bases and J by 0 bases, with 11 bases between them. CDR3 size: 14 residues. The CDR3 DNA is TGTGCCAGCAGCGGCGGGACACACCAAGAGACCCAGTACTTC. This sequence encodes CASSGGTHQETQYF. The complete variable domain, with remaining parts taken from reference TRBV2 and TRBJ2-5, reads EPEVTQTPSHQVTQMGQEVILRCVPISNHLYFYWYRQILGQKVEFLVSFYNNEISEKSEIFDDQFSVERPDGSNFTLKIRSTKLEDSAMYFCASSGGTHQETQYFGPGTRLLVL.